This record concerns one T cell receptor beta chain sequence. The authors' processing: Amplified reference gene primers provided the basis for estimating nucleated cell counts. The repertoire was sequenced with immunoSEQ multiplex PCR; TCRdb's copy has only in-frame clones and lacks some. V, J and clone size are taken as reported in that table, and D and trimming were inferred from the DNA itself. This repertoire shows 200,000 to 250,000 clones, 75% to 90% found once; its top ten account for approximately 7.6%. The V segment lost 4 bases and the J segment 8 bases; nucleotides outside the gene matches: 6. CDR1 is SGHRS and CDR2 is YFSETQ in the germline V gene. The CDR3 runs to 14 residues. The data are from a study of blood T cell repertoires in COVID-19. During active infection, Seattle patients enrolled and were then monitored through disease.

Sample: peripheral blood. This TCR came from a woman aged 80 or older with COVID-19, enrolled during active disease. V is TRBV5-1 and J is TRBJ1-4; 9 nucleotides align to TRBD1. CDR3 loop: CASSRQGVGEKLFF. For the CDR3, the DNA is TGCGCCAGCAGCAGACAGGGGGTAGGGGAAAAACTGTTTTTT.